This T cell receptor beta chain was sequenced for a study of human T cells and chemical hapten exposure (TCRdb year 2021). Regarding the complete study: For sensitization, 2% DPC in acetone was applied to a roughly 2 cm by roughly 2 cm area of upper inner arm skin. Weekly therapeutic DPC doses were additionally applied to the scalp of patients throughout the roughly 24-week study period. Patch testing was done on the upper back using Finn chambers containing 0.01% DPC, and results were scored after 6 days according to International Contact Dermatitis Research Group standards. The mostly female patient cohort included alopecia areata with under or over 50% scalp involvement, alopecia totalis and alopecia universalis. Libraries were combined into a pool for sequencing, and differences in TCR yield between samples came mainly from small differences in library volumes within the pool. This study followed changes in the peripheral blood TCR repertoire in vivo during primary and secondary sensitization of alopecia patients to the hapten diphenylcyclopropenone (DPC). Patient blood was sampled pre-sensitization (week 0) and at 2, 6 and about 24 weeks after DPC sensitization. For TCR sequencing, blood came from 25 to 35 alopecia patients at anywhere from one to four time points (pre-sensitization, 2, 6 and 24 weeks). Both TCR alpha and TCR beta chains were sequenced from each blood RNA sample. Study-level results and caveats: Alopecia, a presumed autoimmune disease, was present in all patients, so the immune response of the patients might differ from that of healthy individuals. Significantly more large CDR3 similarity clusters were formed by expanded TCRs than by pre-sensitization or healthy control sets, consistent with antigen-driven responses. Repeated subsampling changed both the strength of the expansion versus patch-test correlation and the threshold at which the correlation became significant. Patch test score was positively correlated with the number of PT1 expanded TCRs, with significance at thresholds 8, 16 and 32 but not at 4. DPC sensitization did not change how many TCRs were above 1 in 1000 frequency, and no evidence was found of alterations in global repertoire structure.

From cysteine to phenylalanine, the CDR3 is 19 amino acids long. Left in the record is the CDR3 DNA by itself, 57 bases read in frame from the first base. Trimming removed 4 bases from V and 1 base from J; the gene matches leave 6 bases unexplained. The germline V gene sets CDR1 to SGHTA and CDR2 to FQGTGA. With respect to this clonotype: Its target antigen remains unknown. Base qualities are not recorded, but no much larger clone differs from it by a single base.

Sample time point, as interpreted from the label and publication: pre-sensitization, week 0. This specimen's treatment or condition label, per the study, means: therapeutic diphenylcyclopropenone sensitization with weekly scalp DPC. Total RNA was isolated from unfractionated whole blood collected in Tempus Blood RNA tubes. At every patch-test visit, the blood draw took place before the patch test was put on. Patients were eligible if aged 18 to 70, diagnosed with alopecia and judged suitable for DPC therapy, and pregnant patients were excluded. Libraries were built with RACE. TCRdb names NextSeq 500 as the instrument used. During library preparation, unique molecular identifiers were attached to individual cDNA molecules so that TCRs could be counted quantitatively and reproducibly. As for the authors' bioinformatics: Samples had a median of roughly 98,000 TCRs, with a range from about 23,224 to 700,000. V, J and CDR3 annotation of the TCR reads was carried out using the Decombinator software suite. For the PS versus PT1 abundance plots, all samples were subsampled to the same number of TCRs (28,000). TCRs were defined as expanded if absent before sensitization and observed at least eight times at the 2-week time point. TCRdb reanalyzed the raw reads on its own, using fastp at Q25 for trimming and MiXCR for clone calling, and kept in-frame beta chains. One record per CDR3 amino acid sequence lists the most common genes and DNA. The V and J calls reflect TCRdb's pipeline rather than the authors' work. The sample table lists around 33,000 distinct CDR3 sequences, roughly an eighth of them with a count of one. In total, the top ten clones hold less than 2.5% of the sample.

The sequencing here drew on whole blood, taken in connection with sensitization to the hapten diphenylcyclopropenone (DPC). This sequence originates from a middle-aged woman with alopecia areata. Some clones in this sample may be carry-over from other donors' samples. The rearranged chain carries TRBV7-3 and TRBJ2-2, and 16 bases in between align with TRBD2. The DNA is as follows: TGTGCCAGCAGCTCGACGGGACTAGCGGGAGGGAAGAACACCGGGGAGCTGTTTTTT. Its coded protein is CASSSTGLAGGKNTGELFF.